One and the same sample provided the 28 T cell receptor beta chains below, sequenced in a study of PD-L1 blockade in urothelial cancer. Time point here: pretreatment peripheral blood. This table comes from immunoSEQ multiplex PCR, and its TCRdb copy is limited to in-frame clones, with some not included. The repertoire has some 56,000 clones, over 75% of them found once; the top ten carry 15% to 19%. The material sequenced was PBMCs, taken around atezolizumab (anti-PD-L1) treatment. These receptors came from a man between 65 and 80 years old with urothelial cancer.

The chain links TRBV7-8 to TRBJ2-4; TRBD2 agrees at 7 bases. Trimming took 8 bases from V and 1 from J; bases not matched to a gene: 8. This CDR3 is built from 15 residues. CDR1 is SGHVS, CDR2 FQNEAQ, per germline. This CDR3 reads CASLWRRGAKNIQYF. The CDR3 nucleotides read TGTGCCAGCCTCTGGCGGCGGGGGGCCAAAAACATTCAGTACTTC.

This chain joins TRBV13 and TRBJ2-7; maybe TRBD1 (5 bases). Germline values: CDR1 PRHDT, CDR2 FYEKMQ (reference sequence). The V and J ends lost 1 base and 3 bases respectively, with 10 bases between them. The CDR3 has 14 amino acids. CDR3 protein: CASSLEGHLYEQYF. DNA for the CDR3: TGTGCCAGCAGCTTAGAAGGACATCTCTACGAGCAGTACTTC.

The CDR3 DNA reads as TGCGCCAGCAGCCAAGTCGGGGGAAACACCATATATTTT. Protein sequence: CASSQVGGNTIYF. The V gene is TRBV4-1, the J gene TRBJ1-3; D gene unclear. The CDR3 sequence is 13 residues long. Germline values: CDR1 MGHRA, CDR2 YSYEKL. V was shortened by 1 base and J by 4 bases, with 5 bases between the two germline ends.

This sequence joins TRBV9 and TRBJ2-1; 7 nucleotides align to TRBD2. Germline V gene sequence: CDR1 SGDLS, CDR2 YYNGEE. After removal of 0 bases from V and 5 bases from J, the junction contained 5 bases not matched to a gene. The CDR3 runs to 15 residues. CDR3 sequence reads: CASSVGAGVDNEQFF. The CDR3 DNA reads TGTGCCAGCAGCGTAGGTGCGGGAGTAGACAATGAGCAGTTCTTC.

The V and J genes are TRBV28 and TRBJ2-6, with 11 bases matching TRBD1. From germline, CDR1 is MDHEN and CDR2 SYDVKM. The trim removed 3 bases at V and 4 bases at J, leaving 2 bases unmatched. This CDR3 is 16 amino acids long. CDR3 residues: CASSLDRGPGANVLTF. The DNA of the CDR3 is TGTGCCAGCAGTTTGGACAGGGGGCCGGGGGCCAACGTCCTGACTTTC.

V gene TRBV6-1 combines with J gene TRBJ2-5; D possibly corresponds to TRBD1 (7 bases). The germline V gene encodes CDR1 MNHNS and CDR2 SASEGT. The CDR3 is made up of 14 amino acids. Trimming pared 7 bases from V and 5 bases from J, leaving 17 bases between. The CDR3 DNA reads TGTGCCAGCAAATCCAGGGGGGCGGAGGAGACCCAGTACTTC. Translating gives CASKSRGAEETQYF.

The chain is built from TRBV27 and TRBJ1-4, with 8 bases matching TRBD1. The CDR3 runs 14 residues. CDR1 MNHEY and CDR2 SMNVEV come from the germline V gene (reference sequence). Trimming removed 2 bases from V and 8 bases from J; junction bases left unmatched: 4. The CDR3 DNA is TGTGCCAGCAGTTTAGGACAGGGTGTCGAAAAACTGTTTTTT. Its translation is CASSLGQGVEKLFF.

A few counts support this clone. The chain employs TRBV18 and TRBJ2-1; D gene ambiguous. This CDR3 spans 13 amino acids. V was trimmed by 6 bases and J by 8 bases, leaving 14 bases between them. Germline-derived CDR1 and CDR2 are KGHSH and LQKENI. CDR3 in amino acids: CASSPSLPDEQFF. The CDR3 nucleotides are TGTGCCAGCTCCCCGTCACTTCCCGATGAGCAGTTCTTC.

The chain links TRBV30 to TRBJ1-3; TRBD1 agrees at 9 bases. V was pared by 0 bases and J by 3 bases, with 3 bases of the junction left unmatched. The CDR3 sequence is 15 residues long. Germline CDR1 reads GTSNPN; CDR2 reads SVGIG (reference sequence). CDR3 bases: TGTGCCTGGAGTGTACAGGGGGCAGGTGGAAACACCATATATTTT. Residues: CAWSVQGAGGNTIYF.

The J gene is TRBJ2-5, the V gene TRBV5-1, with 9 bases identical to TRBD1. CDR3 length equals 15 residues. Losses at the gene ends were 2 bases for V and 1 base for J; bases not matched to a gene: 3. Per germline, CDR1 SGHRS and CDR2 YFSETQ. The chain's CDR3 is CASSLQGARQETQYF. The DNA of the CDR3 is TGCGCCAGCAGCTTACAGGGGGCTCGCCAAGAGACCCAGTACTTC.

The rearrangement uses TRBV4-1 and TRBJ2-1; TRBD2 aligns across 8 bases. From germline, CDR1 is MGHRA and CDR2 YSYEKL. V gave up 7 bases and J gave up 0 bases; unmatched junction bases: 5. The CDR3 consists of 15 residues. DNA of the CDR3: TGCGCCAGCAAATTAAGCGGGAGCTCCTACAATGAGCAGTTCTTC. As protein: CASKLSGSSYNEQFF.

The chain joins TRBV27 to TRBJ2-7, with 9 bases aligning to TRBD1. There are 13 residues in the CDR3. The germline V gene has CDR1 MNHEY and CDR2 SMNVEV (reference sequence). V shed 6 bases and J 2 bases; nucleotides not matched to a gene: 2. The CDR3 reads CASSRTGAYEQYF. CDR3 coding DNA: TGTGCCAGCAGCCGGACAGGGGCCTACGAGCAGTACTTC.

The rearrangement links TRBV2 to TRBJ2-7; 7 bases are shared with TRBD1. After removal of 3 bases from V and 2 bases from J, the junction contained 7 bases not matched to a gene. The CDR3 runs 15 residues. The V gene's germline CDR1 is SNHLY and CDR2 FYNNEI. CDR3 amino acids: CASSEAGTATYEQYF. The CDR3 nucleotides read TGTGCCAGCAGTGAGGCAGGGACAGCCACCTACGAGCAGTACTTC.

V gene TRBV7-2 combines with J gene TRBJ2-7; 13 nucleotides align to TRBD2. The trim removed 0 bases at V and 6 bases at J, leaving 2 bases unmatched. The CDR3 sequence is 15 residues long. The germline CDR1 and CDR2 sequences are SGHTA and FQGNSA. The CDR3 region has the DNA TGTGCCAGCAGCTTAGCTGGACTAGCGGGAGCCGAGCAGTACTTC. This codes for CASSLAGLAGAEQYF.

V usage is TRBV5-1 and J usage is TRBJ2-5, with 7 bases fitting TRBD2. Germline trimming cut 3 bases from V and 3 bases from J; bases unmatched to any gene: 20. CDR1 SGHRS and CDR2 YFSETQ come from the germline V gene. The CDR3 contains 19 residues. The CDR3 region has the DNA TGCGCCAGCAGCTCTTTGGGGGGGAGGCCGTCGAGTGGGGAAGAGACCCAGTACTTC. It encodes CASSSLGGRPSSGEETQYF.

V usage is TRBV10-3 and J usage is TRBJ1-1, with D possibly being TRBD1 (6 bases). V was cut by 8 bases and J by 0 bases, with 13 bases left in between. Germline-derived CDR1 and CDR2 are ENHRY and SYGVKD. This CDR3 region has 14 residues. DNA for the CDR3: TGTGCCATCCGGGTGACAGGTATGAACACTGAAGCTTTCTTT. The encoded protein is CAIRVTGMNTEAFF.

This chain connects TRBV13 to TRBJ2-7, with a weak D call TRBD2 (9 bases). Germline V gene data show CDR1 as PRHDT and CDR2 as FYEKMQ (reference sequence). The CDR3 runs to 17 residues. V lost 3 bases to trimming and J lost 3 bases, with 21 bases between them. CDR3 sequence: CASSFGLAGQEGYEQYF. The DNA for the CDR3 is TGTGCCAGCAGCTTCGGCCTAGCGGGACAGGAGGGCTACGAGCAGTACTTC.

The chain is built from TRBV30 and TRBJ2-7; D call uncertain. With 4 bases removed from V and 0 bases from J, the gap between germline ends came to 7 bases. Germline assignment: CDR1 GTSNPN and CDR2 SVGIG (reference sequence). The CDR3 extends over 12 amino acids. The CDR3 DNA is TGTGCCTGGAAGGCTAGCTCCTACGAGCAGTACTTC. It codes for CAWKASSYEQYF.

This rearrangement joins TRBV18 to TRBJ2-6; D uncertain. The CDR3 consists of 16 residues. Per germline, CDR1 KGHSH and CDR2 LQKENI. Trimming stripped 6 bases from V and 0 bases from J, with 12 bases between. The DNA of the CDR3 is TGTGCCAGCTCCCCTGTCACTGACTCTGGGGCCAACGTCCTGACTTTC. Its translation is CASSPVTDSGANVLTF.

The chain couples TRBV2 to TRBJ1-1; a possible D gene is TRBD1 (6 bases). Trimming removed 3 bases from V and 1 base from J, with 15 bases in between. CDR3 length: 16 residues. Germline lookup yields CDR1 SNHLY and CDR2 FYNNEI. DNA of the CDR3: TGTGCCAGCAGTGAGGGGGCCCGTCGAGGGAACACTGAAGCTTTCTTT. This encodes CASSEGARRGNTEAFF. The variable domain in full, completed from reference TRBV2 and TRBJ1-1, reads EPEVTQTPSHQVTQMGQEVILRCVPISNHLYFYWYRQILGQKVEFLVSFYNNEISEKSEIFDDQFSVERPDGSNFTLKIRSTKLEDSAMYFCASSEGARRGNTEAFFGQGTRLTVV.

J is TRBJ2-3 and V is TRBV7-9; possible D gene TRBD2, 5 bases. In germline, CDR1 is SEHNR, CDR2 FQNEAQ (reference sequence). The CDR3 sequence is 14 residues long. The ends were cut back, 4 bases at V and 6 bases at J, with 14 bases in the middle. In DNA, the CDR3 is TGTGCCAGCAGCTGGCTGGTGGGAGCGGATACGCAGTATTTT. Its translation: CASSWLVGADTQYF.

The V and J genes are TRBV10-3 and TRBJ2-3, with 12 nucleotides matching TRBD2. The CDR3 has 15 residues. Germline V lookup: CDR1 ENHRY, CDR2 SYGVKD. V lost 6 bases and J lost 5; bases outside the gene matches: 6. The DNA of the CDR3 is TGTGCCATCAGCCGGACTAGCGGGATTAGAGATACGCAGTATTTT. Its protein product is CAISRTSGIRDTQYF.

The chain combines TRBV4-1 with TRBJ2-5, with D tentatively TRBD1 (5 bases). The CDR3 loop spans 19 amino acids. V lost 0 bases and J lost 2, with 22 bases in between. Germline loops: CDR1 MGHRA, CDR2 YSYEKL. CDR3 amino acids: CASSQDPVLPLGPQETQYF. CDR3 nucleotides: TGCGCCAGCAGCCAAGATCCAGTACTGCCACTGGGGCCACAAGAGACCCAGTACTTC.

The chain joins TRBV19 to TRBJ2-7; weak D call: TRBD1 (5 bases). The length of the CDR3 is 13 residues. Between the trimmed V and J ends, which lost 10 bases and 0 bases, there was a span of 13 bases. Germline V gene data show CDR1 as LNHDA and CDR2 as SQIVND (reference sequence). The CDR3, as DNA: TGTGCCACCATGGCCAGGGACTCCTACGAGCAGTACTTC. This gives the protein CATMARDSYEQYF.

As for this clone: Compared with germline, one end of the junction differs, possibly owing to a read error. This chain connects TRBV6-6 to TRBJ2-7; 7 nucleotides agree with TRBD1. CDR1 is MNHNY and CDR2 is SVGAGI in the germline V gene (reference sequence). The CDR3 spans 12 residues. Here the CDR3 DNA reads TGTGCCAGCAGTAACTCACAGGGGATGCAGTACTTC. Protein sequence: CASSNSQGMQYF.

The rearrangement joins TRBV19 to TRBJ1-2; D is uncertain. The V end lost 5 bases, the J end lost 13 bases, and 17 bases lay between the germline ends. Germline V gene sequence: CDR1 LNHDA, CDR2 SQIVND (reference sequence). This CDR3 spans 12 amino acids. For the CDR3, the DNA is TGTGCCAGTAGTGCTCGAGCCTCGAGGTTCACCTTC. Its translation: CASSARASRFTF.

The V and J genes are TRBV10-3 and TRBJ2-7, with D perhaps TRBD2 (6 bases). Deletions cut 6 bases from V and 1 base from J, with 13 bases between. CDR3 size: 14 residues. Germline CDR1 and CDR2: ENHRY and SYGVKD. The CDR3 loop is CAIREPSGSYEQYF. CDR3 bases: TGTGCCATCAGGGAACCCAGCGGGTCCTACGAGCAGTACTTC.

In nucleotides, the CDR3 is TGTGCCAGCAGTGGGGGGGAACAAGGCGGCGAGACCCAGTACTTC. Its translation is CASSGGEQGGETQYF. J is TRBJ2-5 and V is TRBV28; TRBD2 matches at 7 bases. CDR1 is MDHEN, CDR2 SYDVKM, per germline. The J segment lost 5 bases and the V segment lost 5 bases, leaving 11 bases of the junction unmatched. The CDR3 contains 15 residues. The whole variable domain, filled in from reference TRBV28 and TRBJ2-5, reads DVKVTQSSRYLVKRTGEKVFLECVQDMDHENMFWYRQDPGLGLRLIYFSYDVKMKEKGDIPEGYSVSREKKERFSLILESASTNQTSMYLCASSGGEQGGETQYFGPGTRLLVL.